Only a few counts were recorded for the clone carrying this T cell receptor (beta chain). The antigen is unknown. The data stem from a study of beta chain features in type 1 diabetes. CDR3 length equals 15 residues. Trimming took off 6 bases at V and 6 bases at J, with 20 bases between the two ends. From germline, CDR1 is SGDLS and CDR2 YYNGEE. Study-level points and caveats: Within patients, naive, central memory and Treg TCRB repertoires seemed more similar than within healthy donors.

The sequenced template was cDNA made from the entire isolated RNA. Sequencing used immunoSEQ multiplex PCR; TCRdb keeps in-frame clones, though not all of them. The table has some 250,000 clones, 27% seen once. This chain joins TRBV9 and TRBJ2-3; D may be TRBD1 (5 bases). Sequenced sample: central memory CD4+ T cells from blood. This clonotype was sampled from a man aged 25 to 40 in good health. DNA of the CDR3: TGTGCCAGCACCGTGCCTTGCAGGGAACGCGATACGCAGTATTTT. Its protein product is CASTVPCRERDTQYF. The variable domain in full, with the rest retrieved from reference TRBV9 and TRBJ2-3, is DSGVTQTPKHLITATGQRVTLRCSPRSGDLSVYWYQQSLDQGLQFLIQYYNGEERAKGNILERFSAQQFPDLHSELNLSSLELGDSALYFCASTVPCRERDTQYFGPGTRLTVL.